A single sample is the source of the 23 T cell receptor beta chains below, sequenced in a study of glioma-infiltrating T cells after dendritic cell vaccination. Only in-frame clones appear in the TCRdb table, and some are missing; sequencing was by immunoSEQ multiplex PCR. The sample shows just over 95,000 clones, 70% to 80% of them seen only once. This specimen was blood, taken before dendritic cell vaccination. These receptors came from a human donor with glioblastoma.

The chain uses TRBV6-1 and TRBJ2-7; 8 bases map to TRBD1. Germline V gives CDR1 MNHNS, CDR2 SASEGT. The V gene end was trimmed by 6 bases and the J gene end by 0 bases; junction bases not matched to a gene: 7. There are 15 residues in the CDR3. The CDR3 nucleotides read TGTGCCAGCAGGGGGTTGGACAGGGCCTCCTACGAGCAGTACTTC. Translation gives CASRGLDRASYEQYF.

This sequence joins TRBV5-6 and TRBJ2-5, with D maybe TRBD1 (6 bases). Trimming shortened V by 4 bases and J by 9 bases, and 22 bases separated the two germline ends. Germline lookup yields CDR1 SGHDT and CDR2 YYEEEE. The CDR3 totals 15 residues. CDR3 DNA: TGTGCCAGCAGCATACCGGGACAAGGGAGACCGGCCCAGTACTTC. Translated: CASSIPGQGRPAQYF.

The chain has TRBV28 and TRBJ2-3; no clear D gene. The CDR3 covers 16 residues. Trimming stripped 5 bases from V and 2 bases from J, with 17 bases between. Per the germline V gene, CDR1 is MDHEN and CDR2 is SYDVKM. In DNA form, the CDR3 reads TGTGCCAGCAGTCCCCCCGGGTTTTTACCCACAGATACGCAGTATTTT. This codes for CASSPPGFLPTDTQYF.

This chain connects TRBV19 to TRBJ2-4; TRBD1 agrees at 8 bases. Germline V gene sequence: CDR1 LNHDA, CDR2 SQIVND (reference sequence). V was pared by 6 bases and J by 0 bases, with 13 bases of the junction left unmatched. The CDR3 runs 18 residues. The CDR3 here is CASSPAGQVELAKNIQYF. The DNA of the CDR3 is TGTGCCAGTAGCCCCGCGGGACAGGTAGAACTAGCCAAAAACATTCAGTACTTC. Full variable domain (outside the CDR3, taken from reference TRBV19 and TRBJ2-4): DGGITQSPKYLFRKEGQNVTLSCEQNLNHDAMYWYRQDPGQGLRLIYYSQIVNDFQKGDIAEGYSVSREKKESFPLTVTSAQKNPTAFYLCASSPAGQVELAKNIQYFGAGTRLSVL.

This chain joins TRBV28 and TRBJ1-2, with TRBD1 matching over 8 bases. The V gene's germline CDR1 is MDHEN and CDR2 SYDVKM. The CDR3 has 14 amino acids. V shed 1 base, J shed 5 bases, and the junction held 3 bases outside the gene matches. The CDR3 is CASSLLQGAYGYTF. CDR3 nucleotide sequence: TGTGCCAGCAGTTTATTGCAGGGGGCTTATGGCTACACCTTC.

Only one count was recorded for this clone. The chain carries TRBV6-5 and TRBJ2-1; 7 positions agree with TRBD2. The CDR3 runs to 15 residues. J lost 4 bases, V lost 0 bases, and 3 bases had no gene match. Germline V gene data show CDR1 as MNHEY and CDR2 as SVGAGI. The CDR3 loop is CASSYSVAGYNEQFF. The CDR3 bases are TGTGCCAGCAGTTACTCGGTAGCGGGTTACAATGAGCAGTTCTTC.

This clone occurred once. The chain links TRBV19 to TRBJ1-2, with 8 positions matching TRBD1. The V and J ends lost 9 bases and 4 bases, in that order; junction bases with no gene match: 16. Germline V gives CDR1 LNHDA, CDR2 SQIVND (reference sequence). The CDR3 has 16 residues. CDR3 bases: TGTGCCAGCGGGACAGGTACCCGGCTCGAATCCTATGGCTACACCTTC. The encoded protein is CASGTGTRLESYGYTF. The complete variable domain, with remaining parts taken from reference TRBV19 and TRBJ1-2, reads DGGITQSPKYLFRKEGQNVTLSCEQNLNHDAMYWYRQDPGQGLRLIYYSQIVNDFQKGDIAEGYSVSREKKESFPLTVTSAQKNPTAFYLCASGTGTRLESYGYTFGSGTRLTVV.

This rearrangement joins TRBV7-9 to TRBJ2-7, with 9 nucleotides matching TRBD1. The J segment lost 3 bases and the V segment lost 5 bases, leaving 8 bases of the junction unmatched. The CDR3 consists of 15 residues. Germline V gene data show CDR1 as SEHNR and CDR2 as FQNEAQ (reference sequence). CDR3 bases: TGTGCCAGCAGCGCACTCGGACAGGGGATCTACGAGCAGTACTTC. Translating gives CASSALGQGIYEQYF.

The CDR3 nucleotides read TGTGCCAGCAGGGAGGGCGGACGAGCAAAAAATGAAAAACTGTTTTTT. This translates into CASREGGRAKNEKLFF. The rearrangement uses TRBV27 and TRBJ1-4; D ambiguous. Between the trimmed V and J ends, which lost 6 bases and 5 bases, there was a span of 19 bases. Germline CDR1 MNHEY, CDR2 SMNVEV (reference sequence). This CDR3 spans 16 amino acids.

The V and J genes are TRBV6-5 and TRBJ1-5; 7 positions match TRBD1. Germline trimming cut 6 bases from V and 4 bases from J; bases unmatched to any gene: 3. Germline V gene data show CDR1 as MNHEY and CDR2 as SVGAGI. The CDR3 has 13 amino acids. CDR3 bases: TGTGCCAGCAGGGGACAGCAGAATCAGCCCCAGCATTTT. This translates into CASRGQQNQPQHF.

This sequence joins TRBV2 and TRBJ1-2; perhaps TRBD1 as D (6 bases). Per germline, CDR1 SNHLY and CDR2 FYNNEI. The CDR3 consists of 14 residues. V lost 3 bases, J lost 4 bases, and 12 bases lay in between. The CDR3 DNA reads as TGTGCCAGCAGTGAGAACAGGGAAAGCTATGGCTACACCTTC. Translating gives CASSENRESYGYTF. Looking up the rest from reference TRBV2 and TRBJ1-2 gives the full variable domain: EPEVTQTPSHQVTQMGQEVILRCVPISNHLYFYWYRQILGQKVEFLVSFYNNEISEKSEIFDDQFSVERPDGSNFTLKIRSTKLEDSAMYFCASSENRESYGYTFGSGTRLTVV.

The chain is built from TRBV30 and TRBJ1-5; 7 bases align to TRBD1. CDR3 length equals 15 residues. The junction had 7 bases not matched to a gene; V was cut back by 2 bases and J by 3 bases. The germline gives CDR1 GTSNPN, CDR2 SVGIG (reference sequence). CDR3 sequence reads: CAWSTGAIFNQPQHF. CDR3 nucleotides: TGTGCCTGGAGTACAGGGGCGATATTCAATCAGCCCCAGCATTTT.

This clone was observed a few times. CDR3 sequence (DNA): TGTGCCAGCAGAAGAGGGGGAGGGGGCACAGATACGCAGTATTTT. This encodes CASRRGGGGTDTQYF. The chain uses TRBV2 and TRBJ2-3, with D perhaps matching TRBD2 (7 bases). The CDR3 length is 15 residues. Between the trimmed V and J ends, which lost 6 bases and 1 base, there was a span of 14 bases. Germline V gene sequence: CDR1 SNHLY, CDR2 FYNNEI.

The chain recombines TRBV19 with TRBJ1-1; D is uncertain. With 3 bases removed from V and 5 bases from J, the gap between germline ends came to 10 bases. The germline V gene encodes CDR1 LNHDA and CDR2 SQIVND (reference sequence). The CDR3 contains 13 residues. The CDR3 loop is CASSILGQTEAFF. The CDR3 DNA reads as TGTGCCAGTAGTATTTTGGGCCAAACTGAAGCTTTCTTT.

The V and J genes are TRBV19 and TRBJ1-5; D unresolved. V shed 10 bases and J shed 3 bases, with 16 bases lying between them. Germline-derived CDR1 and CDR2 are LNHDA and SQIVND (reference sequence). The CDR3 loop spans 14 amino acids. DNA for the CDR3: TGTGCCAACGTGCGCGGGGATGTCAATCAGCCCCAGCATTTT. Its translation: CANVRGDVNQPQHF.

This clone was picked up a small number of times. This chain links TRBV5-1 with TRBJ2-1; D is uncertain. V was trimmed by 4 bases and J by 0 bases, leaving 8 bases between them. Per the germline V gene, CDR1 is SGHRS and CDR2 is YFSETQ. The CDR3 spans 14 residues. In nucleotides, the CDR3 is TGCGCCAGCAGCCCAAGGAGCTCCTACAATGAGCAGTTCTTC. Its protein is CASSPRSSYNEQFF.

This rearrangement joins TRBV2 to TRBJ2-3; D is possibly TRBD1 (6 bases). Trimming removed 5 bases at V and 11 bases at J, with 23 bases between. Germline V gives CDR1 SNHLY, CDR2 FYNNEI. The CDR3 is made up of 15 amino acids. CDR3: CASSPSGQPAEEQYF. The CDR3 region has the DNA TGTGCCAGCAGTCCTTCCGGACAGCCAGCGGAGGAGCAGTATTTT.

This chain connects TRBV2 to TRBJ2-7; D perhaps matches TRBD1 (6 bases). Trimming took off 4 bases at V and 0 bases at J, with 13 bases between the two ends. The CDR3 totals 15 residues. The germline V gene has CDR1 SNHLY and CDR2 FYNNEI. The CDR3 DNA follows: TGTGCCAGCAGTGTCGTCGCAGGGGTCTCCTACGAGCAGTACTTC. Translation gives CASSVVAGVSYEQYF. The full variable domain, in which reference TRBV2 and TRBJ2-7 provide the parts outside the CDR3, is EPEVTQTPSHQVTQMGQEVILRCVPISNHLYFYWYRQILGQKVEFLVSFYNNEISEKSEIFDDQFSVERPDGSNFTLKIRSTKLEDSAMYFCASSVVAGVSYEQYFGPGTRLTVT.

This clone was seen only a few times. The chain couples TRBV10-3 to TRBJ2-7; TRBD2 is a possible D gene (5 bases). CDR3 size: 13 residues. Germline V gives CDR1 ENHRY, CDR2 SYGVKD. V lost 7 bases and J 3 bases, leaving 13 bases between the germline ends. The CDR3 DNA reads TGTGCCATCAACAGAGGGTATGGCTACGAGCAGTACTTC. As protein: CAINRGYGYEQYF.

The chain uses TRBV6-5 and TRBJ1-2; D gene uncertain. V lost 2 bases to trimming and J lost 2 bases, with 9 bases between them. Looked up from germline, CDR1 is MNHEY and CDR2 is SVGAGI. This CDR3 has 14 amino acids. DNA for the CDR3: TGTGCCAGCAGTTACGGGCTTCCCAACTATGGCTACACCTTC. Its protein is CASSYGLPNYGYTF.

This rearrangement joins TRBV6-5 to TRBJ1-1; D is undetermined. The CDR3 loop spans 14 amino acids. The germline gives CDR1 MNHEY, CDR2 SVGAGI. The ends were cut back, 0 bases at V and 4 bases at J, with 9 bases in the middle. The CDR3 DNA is TGTGCCAGCAGTTACTCGATGGGGAGCACTGAAGCTTTCTTT. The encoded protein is CASSYSMGSTEAFF.

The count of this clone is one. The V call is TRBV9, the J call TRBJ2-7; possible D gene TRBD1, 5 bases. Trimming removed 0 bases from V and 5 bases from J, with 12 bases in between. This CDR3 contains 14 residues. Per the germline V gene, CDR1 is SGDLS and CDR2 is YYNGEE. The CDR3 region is CASSVGAGLNEQYF. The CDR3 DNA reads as TGTGCCAGCAGCGTAGGGGCAGGGTTGAACGAGCAGTACTTC.

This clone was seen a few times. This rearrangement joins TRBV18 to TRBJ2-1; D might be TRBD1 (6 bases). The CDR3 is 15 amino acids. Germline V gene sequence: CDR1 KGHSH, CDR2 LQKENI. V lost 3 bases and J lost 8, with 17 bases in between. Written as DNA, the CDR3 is TGTGCCAGCTCACCCCAGGTGGACAGCTATGATGAGCAGTTCTTC. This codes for CASSPQVDSYDEQFF.